This T cell receptor beta chain was identified in a study of T cell changes during pregnancy in multiple sclerosis. This clone was found once. TCRdb's table, derived via immunoSEQ multiplex PCR, lists solely in-frame clones and lacks some. The data show 80,000 to 100,000 clones, 91% seen once. V lost 5 bases to trimming and J lost 0 bases, with 13 bases between them. Germline lookup yields CDR1 SEHNR and CDR2 FQNEAQ (reference sequence). The CDR3 totals 15 residues. This sequence joins TRBV7-9 and TRBJ1-2; D is possibly TRBD1 (5 bases). The source of this sequence is a female donor in good health, enrolled as a control in a pregnancy study. The sample was peripheral blood, taken after pregnancy. CDR3 bases: TGTGCCAGCAGCCCCGGAGGGGTAACTAACTATGGCTACACCTTC. Its protein product is CASSPGGVTNYGYTF.